The rows below give T cell receptor beta chains drawn from one sample of a study of cytomegalovirus exposure and HLA in healthy donors. TCRdb keeps only in-frame clones here, not all; method: immunoSEQ multiplex PCR. The sample includes 54,000 or so clones, 70% of them seen just once. Sequencing used PBMCs. The receptors were gathered from a woman aged 60-75 years in good health and CMV-seropositive. Both conserved end residues are part of each CDR3. D genes are given only for firm matches. Size tells how often a clone was seen (once, few, many) or the class of an expanded clone, and some rows leave it out.

>TRBJ1-2|-|-|TRBV7-2
CASSRDGTGSNYGYTF
TGTGCCAGCAGCCGGGATGGTACAGGGTCCAACTATGGCTACACCTTC
>TRBJ1-5|-|-|TRBV19
CASSTLTGSNQPQHF
TGTGCCAGTAGTACCTTGACGGGTAGCAATCAGCCCCAGCATTTT
>TRBJ1-1|-|TRBD1|TRBV10-2
CASSENTAIFDRGSTEAFF
TGCGCCAGCAGTGAGAATACAGCGATCTTCGACAGGGGATCGACTGAAGCTTTCTTT
>TRBJ2-3|-|TRBD2|TRBV4-3
CASSQTSGGHTQYF
TGCGCCAGCAGCCAAACTAGCGGGGGCCATACGCAGTATTTT
>TRBJ1-4|-|TRBD1|TRBV30
CAWSRTGANEKLFF
TGTGCCTGGAGTAGGACAGGGGCAAATGAAAAACTGTTTTTT
>TRBJ2-2|-|-|TRBV28
CASSRRTENTGELFF
TGTGCCAGCAGTCGTCGGACTGAGAACACCGGGGAGCTGTTTTTT
>TRBJ1-4|few|-|TRBV6-6
CASRPTATNEKLFF
TGTGCCAGCAGACCCACAGCAACTAATGAAAAACTGTTTTTT
>TRBJ2-4|-|TRBD1|TRBV18
CASSLSGTGRAKNIQYF
TGTGCCAGCTCACTTTCCGGGACAGGGAGGGCCAAAAACATTCAGTACTTC
>TRBJ2-2|-|-|TRBV9
CASSATGGELFF
TGTGCCAGCAGCGCGACGGGCGGGGAGCTGTTTTTT
>TRBJ2-3|-|TRBD2|TRBV7-6
CASSLGTSNSDTQYF
TGTGCCAGCAGCTTAGGGACTAGCAATTCAGATACGCAGTATTTT
>TRBJ2-3|-|TRBD1|TRBV7-7
CASSLGPGTGATDTQYF
TGTGCTAGCAGCCTTGGACCCGGGACAGGGGCCACAGATACGCAGTATTTT
>TRBJ1-6|-|-|TRBV19
CASSIESDSPLHF
TGTGCCAGTAGTATAGAAAGCGATTCACCCCTCCACTTT
>TRBJ1-1|-|TRBD1|TRBV30
CAWATGLNTEAFF
TGTGCCTGGGCGACAGGGTTGAACACTGAAGCTTTCTTT
>TRBJ2-5|-|TRBD1|TRBV5-1
CASSSTGRETQYF
TGCGCCAGCAGCTCGACAGGGAGAGAGACCCAGTACTTC
>TRBJ2-5|-|-|TRBV5-1
CASRVGPRPEETQYF
TGCGCCAGCCGGGTCGGCCCGCGCCCGGAGGAGACCCAGTACTTC
>TRBJ2-3|few|TRBD2|TRBV18
CASSPGRSGGATDTQYF
TGTGCCAGCTCACCAGGCCGAAGCGGGGGGGCGACAGATACGCAGTATTTT
>TRBJ2-3|-|-|TRBV19
CASSTTVDTQYF
TGTGCCAGTAGTACCACGGTTGATACGCAGTATTTT